These 3 T cell receptor beta chains came from one sample sequenced in a study of cytomegalovirus exposure and HLA in healthy donors. The PCR was carried out with 60 Vbeta primers and 13 Jbeta primers. This table comes from immunoSEQ multiplex PCR, and its TCRdb copy is limited to in-frame clones, with some not included. This table has more than 95,000 clones, about 10% appearing once. The sequenced sample consisted of PBMCs. The receptors were sampled from a woman aged 18 to 35 in good health and CMV-seropositive.

Of note for this clone: Other nucleotide sequences in the sample specify the same CDR3. The chain has TRBV5-6 and TRBJ2-7, with TRBD2 identical over 11 bases. V lost 1 base and J lost 4; bases outside the gene matches: 1. The V gene's germline CDR1 is SGHDT and CDR2 YYEEEE. The CDR3 consists of 14 residues. CDR3 in amino acids: CASSLTSGSYEQYF. For the CDR3, the DNA is TGTGCCAGCAGCTTGACTAGCGGGAGTTACGAGCAGTACTTC.

This chain joins TRBV27 and TRBJ2-1, with TRBD2 as a possible D gene (6 bases). CDR3 length equals 15 residues. Germline V gene sequence: CDR1 MNHEY, CDR2 SMNVEV (reference sequence). Trimming stripped 4 bases from V and 0 bases from J, with 10 bases between. This CDR3 reads CASSSGTGSYNEQFF. CDR3 coding DNA: TGTGCCAGCAGTTCCGGGACTGGCTCCTACAATGAGCAGTTCTTC.

This clone was seen a few times. The CDR3 sequence: CASSNREVDQPQHF. The DNA for the CDR3 is TGTGCCAGCAGCAATAGGGAGGTGGATCAGCCCCAGCATTTT. The gene calls are TRBV21-1 and TRBJ1-5. TRBV21-1 is a pseudogene segment. The CDR3 is 14 residues long.